The source of this TCR beta chain is a study of T cell responses to AZD1222 COVID-19 vaccine. Assay: immunoSEQ multiplex PCR; the TCRdb copy retains only in-frame clones and omits some. Of some 54,000 clones listed, around 90% were seen once; the top ten hold 3.9%. This clonotype was sampled from an adult in good health. The input for sequencing was peripheral blood, taken on day 0 of AZD1222 vaccination.

The CDR3: CASRTQASGNTDTQYF. Here the CDR3 DNA reads TGTGCCAGTCGTACCCAGGCTAGCGGGAATACAGATACGCAGTATTTT. The rearrangement links TRBV19 to TRBJ2-3; 9 bases agree with TRBD2. V lost 8 bases and J lost 3; bases outside the gene matches: 12. Germline V CDR1 and CDR2: LNHDA, SQIVND (reference sequence). The CDR3 extends over 16 amino acids. Filled out from reference TRBV19 and TRBJ2-3, the complete variable domain reads DGGITQSPKYLFRKEGQNVTLSCEQNLNHDAMYWYRQDPGQGLRLIYYSQIVNDFQKGDIAEGYSVSREKKESFPLTVTSAQKNPTAFYLCASRTQASGNTDTQYFGPGTRLTVL.